This TCR beta chain was sequenced during a study of cytomegalovirus exposure and HLA in healthy donors. Study-wide results and caveats: Researchers reported in a later analysis that a missense DCLRE1C variant was tied to TCR beta V- and J-gene trimming. Most TCR sequences were seen very rarely across donors, but some public TCRs occurred in many. Other equally common chains were less clonally expanded than HLA-associated TCR beta chains, a later analysis showed. Earlier findings revealed that most TCR beta V segments proved productive either about 87% or about 30% of the time.

As concerns this clone: The antigen is unknown.

The PCR ran on 60 Vbeta and 13 Jbeta primers. The table came from immunoSEQ multiplex PCR; TCRdb's copy has only in-frame clones and leaves some out. Among approximately 80,000 clones listed, around 70% were seen once. The clonotype comes from a woman in her thirties or forties in good health and CMV-seropositive. The sequencing sample was made of PBMCs.

The CDR3 here is CSSRGTSRTDTQYF. In nucleotides, the CDR3 is TGCAGCTCCCGCGGGACTAGTCGCACAGATACGCAGTATTTT. V is TRBV29-1 and J is TRBJ2-3; 8 bases line up with TRBD2. Unmatched junction bases numbered 8, after V lost 8 bases and J lost 1 base. The V gene's germline CDR1 is SQVTM and CDR2 ANQGSEA. The CDR3 is 14 amino acids.